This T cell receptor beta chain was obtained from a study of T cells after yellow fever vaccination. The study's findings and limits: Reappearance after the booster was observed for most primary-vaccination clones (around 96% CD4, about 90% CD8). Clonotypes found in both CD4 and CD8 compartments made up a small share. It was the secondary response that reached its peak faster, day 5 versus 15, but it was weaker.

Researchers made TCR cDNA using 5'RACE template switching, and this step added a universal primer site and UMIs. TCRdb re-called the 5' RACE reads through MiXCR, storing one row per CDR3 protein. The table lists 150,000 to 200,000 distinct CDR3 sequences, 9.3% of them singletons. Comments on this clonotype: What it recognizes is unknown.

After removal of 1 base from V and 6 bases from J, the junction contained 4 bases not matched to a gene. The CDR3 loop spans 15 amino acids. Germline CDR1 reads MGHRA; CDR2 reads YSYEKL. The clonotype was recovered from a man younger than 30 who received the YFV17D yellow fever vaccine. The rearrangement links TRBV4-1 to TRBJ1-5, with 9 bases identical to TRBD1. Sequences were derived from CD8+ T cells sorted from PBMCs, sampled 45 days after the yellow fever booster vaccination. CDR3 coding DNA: TGCGCCAGCAGCCAAGTGAAGGGACAGGGTCAGCCCCAGCATTTT. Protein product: CASSQVKGQGQPQHF.